The source of this TCR beta chain is a study of neurological immune-mediated disorders. Study-wide points: HTLV-1-associated myelopathy ranked highest for TCR clonal expansion and multiple sclerosis lowest, beneath healthy controls.

The sample holds many counts of this clonotype. The antigen remains unidentified. This CDR3 region has 14 residues. V lost 5 bases to trimming and J lost 5 bases, with 13 bases between them. Germline assignment: CDR1 SEHNR and CDR2 FQNEAQ (reference sequence). The making of cDNA relied on 5'RACE with 10-nucleotide random UMIs. From the 5' RACE reads, TCRdb called clonotypes with MiXCR, one entry per CDR3 protein. The sample holds 55,000 to 75,000 distinct CDR3 sequences, 2% to 2.5% seen once. The chain carries TRBV7-9 and TRBJ2-1, with D perhaps matching TRBD1 (6 bases). This receptor was obtained from a middle-aged man with multiple sclerosis. Input material: PBMCs. The CDR3 here is CASSPGTRNNEQFF. The CDR3 nucleotides read TGTGCCAGCAGCCCGGGGACAAGAAACAATGAGCAGTTCTTC.